This record concerns one T cell receptor (beta chain) sequence. Its recognized antigen is unknown. Per-base quality was not reported, and no clone a single base away is much larger than it. The data are from a study of shared clonotypes between healthy human individuals (dated by TCRdb to 2018 to 2020). A note on the overall study: Two women and a few men aged 18 to 49 years were included in the cohort. To increase sequencing depth and limit assay-specific biases, TCR repertoire library preparation and sequencing were carried out by different laboratories using diverse techniques. To estimate repertoire size and how much clonotype sharing occurs between individuals, the study deeply sequenced the blood TCR repertoires of a handful of healthy adults. Between about 0.8 and 8.9 billion PBMCs per donor were obtained by leukapheresis. Per donor, three plates each were used for CD4 naive and CD4 memory, two for CD8 naive, and one for CD8 memory. General study outcomes and caveats: Across four donors, about 5.2% of naive CD4, approximately 3.6% of naive CD8, 2.3% of memory CD4, and roughly 0.4% of memory CD8 clonotypes were shared. Pairwise subsampling indicated that sequencing depth was expected to affect the degree of clonotype sharing among donors. Estimated clonotype richness was generally larger for naive than for memory subsets. Rarefaction of sorted-subset datasets indicated incomplete sequencing despite the large sequencing depth. The small number of donors limited the genetic and exposure-history diversity represented. Sampling was restricted to blood, and TCR repertoires in tissues likely differ from the TCR repertoires found in blood. Higher generation probabilities were observed for clonotypes shared by all four sorted-subset donors than for non-shared clonotypes.

Using the deep immunoSEQ assay, multiplex PCR amplified TCR CDR3 regions from genomic DNA. For each cell subset, the extracted genomic DNA was distributed evenly across all wells of several immunoSEQ 96-well plates, and each plate served as one replicate. For sorted subsets, each replicate PCR was loaded with approximately 200 ng genomic DNA, equivalent to approximately 33,000 T cell genomes. The purified libraries were quantified using a Qubit 3.0 fluorometer, sized with a Bioanalyzer 2100, and then quantified again using the KAPA Library Quantification kit. Every immunoSEQ 96-well plate was sequenced on a dedicated single-read 150-cycle Illumina NextSeq 550 flow cell. Per the authors' processing: Because only junctional sequences without quality scores were contained in the immunoSEQ output, filtering matching that applied to full-length reads could not be performed. To assign V/J genes and CDR3, sequences were annotated using PyIR, a Python wrapper for IgBLAST v1.9, with IMGT germline references. Reads were removed for weak V/J assignments (E-value above 1e-6), missing CDR3, stop codons, out-of-frame junctions, or ambiguous translated residues. A V3J clonotype was defined by an identical inferred V gene, J gene, and CDR3 amino acid sequence. To compute the percentage overlap between repertoires, the number of shared unique clonotypes was divided by the size of the smaller repertoire. Repertoire richness was assessed with RTK rarefaction, the Chao1 estimator, and Recon v2.1 estimates of unobserved clonotypes. Generation probabilities were computed with OLGA for all TCRbeta clonotypes obtained by the gDNA method from several donors. The table was pulled from immuneACCESS by TCRdb, which kept in-frame rearrangements only. Such tables lose some clones; where checked, under half of the loss comes from unresolved V genes, and the rest has no known cause. V and J calls and clone size follow that table, whereas D and trimming were derived from the DNA. This sample comprises about 2 million clones, less than 95% of them detected only once. In total, the top ten clones hold 1% to 1.5% of the sample.

The germline ends are 31 bases apart after V is trimmed by 7 bases and J by 9 bases. Based on the germline V gene, the CDR1 and CDR2 sequences are SGHAT and FQNNGV. From cysteine to phenylalanine, the CDR3 is 18 amino acids long. Only CDR3 DNA is held: 54 bases, read in frame from base 1. CD8 naive samples consisted of CD45RO-negative cells that were positively selected for CCR7, yielding a CD45RA+CCR7+ population without TemRA cells. The donors were healthy, HIV-negative adults who had no recently reported acute infections or vaccinations. Every donor was a Caucasian adult residing in Nashville, Tennessee, USA. Blood was obtained by leukapheresis, after which PBMCs were separated by Ficoll-Histopaque density gradient centrifugation and cryopreserved in liquid nitrogen vapor phase. Analytical flow cytometry was used to check the purity and quantity of each magnetically sorted T cell population. Genomic DNA was isolated from each sorted fraction and quantified by UV absorbance on a Nanodrop 2000c.

The material sequenced was naive CD8+ T cells sorted from blood. The cell subset or site label corresponds to: CD45RA+CCR7+. The chain uses TRBV11-2 and TRBJ2-1, and the D gene may be TRBD1, 11 bases matching. The TCR originated in a man between 18 and 29 years old in good health. The nucleotide sequence is TGTGCCAGCACCCGGACAGGGGGCTTCGCTAGCGGGAGCTCTGAGCAGTTCTTC. It translates to CASTRTGGFASGSSEQFF.